The T cell receptor (beta chain) described here comes from a study of blood T cell repertoires in COVID-19. Study-wide background: The cDNA or gDNA used as material had been derived from T cells, B-cell-depleted T cells, or PBMCs.

Measured with immunoSEQ multiplex PCR; TCRdb has only the in-frame clones, and not every one. Here the sample spans about 280,000 clones, approximately 90% being singletons. V lost 5 bases and J 0 bases, leaving 11 bases between the germline ends. CDR1 and CDR2 (germline): GTSNPN, SVGIG (reference sequence). The CDR3 consists of 15 residues. The J gene is TRBJ2-6, the V gene TRBV30; no firm D call. This clonotype originated in a woman in her 30s with active or convalescent COVID-19. Sequencing used peripheral blood. The DNA of the CDR3 is TGTGCCTGGGACTTCCCAAGCTCTGGGGCCAACGTCCTGACTTTC. It is translated as CAWDFPSSGANVLTF.